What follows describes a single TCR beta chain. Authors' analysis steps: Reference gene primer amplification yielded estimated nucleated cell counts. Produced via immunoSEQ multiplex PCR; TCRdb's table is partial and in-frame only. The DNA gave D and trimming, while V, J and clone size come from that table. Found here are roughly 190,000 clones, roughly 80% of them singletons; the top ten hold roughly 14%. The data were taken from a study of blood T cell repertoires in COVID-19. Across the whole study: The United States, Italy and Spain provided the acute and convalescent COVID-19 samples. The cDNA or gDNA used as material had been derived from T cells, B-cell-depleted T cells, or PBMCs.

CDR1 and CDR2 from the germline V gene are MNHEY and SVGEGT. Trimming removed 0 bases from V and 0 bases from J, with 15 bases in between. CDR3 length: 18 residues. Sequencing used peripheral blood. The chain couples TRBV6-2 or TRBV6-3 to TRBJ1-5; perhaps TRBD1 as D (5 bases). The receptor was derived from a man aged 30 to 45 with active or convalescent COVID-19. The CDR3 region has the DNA TGTGCCAGCAGTTACTCCCCCGGGGGAGTAGGTAGCAATCAGCCCCAGCATTTT. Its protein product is CASSYSPGGVGSNQPQHF.